One and the same sample provided the 28 T cell receptor beta chains below, sequenced in a study of beta chain features in type 1 diabetes. Expressed TCRB transcripts got sequenced, as all isolated RNA was reverse transcribed. Clones were sequenced by immunoSEQ multiplex PCR, and TCRdb holds only the in-frame ones, with some missing. The top ten hold around 0.02% of the sample, which has 300,000 to 450,000 clones, over 10% seen once. Specimen: naive CD4+ T cells from blood. These receptors originate from a man between 18 and 35 years old in good health.

This clone was detected a few times. V is TRBV9 and J is TRBJ1-4, with a tentative D call TRBD1 (5 bases). Trimming shortened V by 4 bases and J by 7 bases, and 14 bases separated the two germline ends. Germline CDR1 and CDR2: SGDLS and YYNGEE. The CDR3 runs to 14 residues. The CDR3 DNA reads as TGTGCCAGCAGCCCTGGGACTCGCGGTGAAAAACTGTTTTTT. It codes for CASSPGTRGEKLFF.

This chain uses TRBV6-6 with TRBJ1-6; the D is unclear. The germline V and J ends were trimmed by 6 bases and 14 bases, with 23 bases remaining between them. The CDR3 is 15 amino acids. Germline CDR1 reads MNHNY; CDR2 reads SVGAGI (reference sequence). The CDR3: CASSKEVVEASTLHF. The CDR3 DNA reads as TGTGCCAGCAGCAAGGAGGTGGTCGAGGCGTCCACCCTCCACTTT.

This clone has more than one count but fewer than ten. V is TRBV7-2 and J is TRBJ1-4; 7 positions agree with TRBD1. The V segment lost 6 bases and the J segment 4 bases; nucleotides outside the gene matches: 2. This CDR3 spans 13 amino acids. Germline CDR1 reads SGHTA; CDR2 reads FQGNSA. The CDR3 DNA sequence: TGTGCCAGCAGGACAGGGATTAATGAAAAACTGTTTTTT. Translation: CASRTGINEKLFF.

This clone has only a few counts. The V gene is TRBV6-4, the J gene TRBJ2-7; tentatively, D is TRBD1 (5 bases). The V end lost 2 bases, the J end lost 2 bases, and 10 bases lay between the germline ends. Germline V lookup: CDR1 MRHNA, CDR2 SNTAGT. This CDR3 has 14 amino acids. The CDR3 here is CASSDATETYEQYF. The DNA of the CDR3 is TGTGCCAGCAGTGACGCGACAGAGACCTACGAGCAGTACTTC.

This clone was observed a few times. V is TRBV7-3 and J is TRBJ2-3; 7 nucleotides match TRBD2. The CDR3 consists of 13 residues. Germline V gene lookup returns CDR1 SGHTA and CDR2 FQGTGA. Trimming took 5 bases from V and 1 from J; bases not matched to a gene: 0. CDR3 region: CASSAGGTDTQYF. CDR3 nucleotides: TGTGCCAGCAGCGCGGGGGGCACAGATACGCAGTATTTT. The full variable domain, its missing parts supplied by reference TRBV7-3 and TRBJ2-3, is GAGVSQTPSNKVTEKGKYVELRCDPISGHTALYWYRQSLGQGPEFLIYFQGTGAADDSGLPNDRFFAVRPEGSVSTLKIQRTERGDSAVYLCASSAGGTDTQYFGPGTRLTVL.

This chain uses TRBV11-3 with TRBJ2-7, with D uncertain. The CDR3 totals 13 residues. The germline V gene has CDR1 SGHNT and CDR2 YENEEA. V lost 2 bases and J lost 6, with 11 bases in between. Here the CDR3 reads CASSLSFRSEQYF. The DNA of the CDR3 is TGTGCCAGCAGCTTATCCTTCCGGTCCGAGCAGTACTTC.

This clone was observed a few times. The gene calls are TRBV9 and TRBJ1-2; D unresolved. This CDR3 has 15 amino acids. Trimming took off 4 bases at V and 1 base at J, with 14 bases between the two ends. Germline lookup yields CDR1 SGDLS and CDR2 YYNGEE. CDR3 in amino acids: CASSLNGGVNYGYTF. The DNA of the CDR3 is TGTGCCAGCAGCCTCAACGGCGGGGTTAACTATGGCTACACCTTC.

The chain uses TRBV7-8 and TRBJ2-1; tentatively, D is TRBD2 (6 bases). Germline V lookup: CDR1 SGHVS, CDR2 FQNEAQ. The CDR3 has 14 amino acids. Trimming stripped 10 bases from V and 9 bases from J, with 22 bases between. CDR3 DNA sequence: TGTGCCACCGGAAATATGACTAGAGCGATTGAGCAGTTCTTC. This gives the protein CATGNMTRAIEQFF.

This clone was recorded a few times. The CDR3 nucleotides are TGTGCCAGCAGCTTAGCTTCTACCAAGAACTCCTATAATTCACCCCTCCACTTT. Translated: CASSLASTKNSYNSPLHF. The V and J genes are TRBV7-9 and TRBJ1-6; D not certain. V was cut by 0 bases and J by 0 bases, with 12 bases left in between. The germline CDR1 and CDR2 sequences are SEHNR and FQNEAQ (reference sequence). The CDR3 is 18 residues long. The full variable domain, with the rest looked up from reference TRBV7-9 and TRBJ1-6, is DTGVSQNPRHKITKRGQNVTFRCDPISEHNRLYWYRQTLGQGPEFLTYFQNEAQLEKSRLLSDRFSAERPKGSFSTLEIQRTEQGDSAMYLCASSLASTKNSYNSPLHFGNGTRLTVT.

This clone was picked up a small number of times. The chain combines TRBV28 with TRBJ1-2, with D tentatively TRBD1 (5 bases). This CDR3 comprises 14 residues. V was trimmed by 3 bases and J by 8 bases, leaving 16 bases between them. Looked up from germline, CDR1 is MDHEN and CDR2 is SYDVKM. CDR3 region: CASSFQGPERGYTF. CDR3 DNA: TGTGCCAGCAGTTTTCAGGGTCCGGAGAGGGGCTACACCTTC.

The chain is built from TRBV5-1 and TRBJ2-1, with TRBD2 matching over 16 bases. Looked up from germline, CDR1 is SGHRS and CDR2 is YFSETQ. With V trimmed by 4 bases and J by 8 bases, 3 bases remained unmatched. This CDR3 is built from 15 residues. The CDR3: CASSPGLAGGHEQFF. Written as DNA, the CDR3 is TGCGCCAGCAGCCCGGGACTAGCGGGGGGGCATGAGCAGTTCTTC.

The chain recombines TRBV5-1 with TRBJ2-5; 13 positions match TRBD2. After removal of 1 base from V and 2 bases from J, the junction contained 5 bases not matched to a gene. From germline, CDR1 is SGHRS and CDR2 YFSETQ. This CDR3 region has 17 residues. CDR3 sequence: CASSLPRLAGGQETQYF. In DNA, the CDR3 is TGCGCCAGCAGCTTGCCGAGACTAGCGGGGGGACAAGAGACCCAGTACTTC.

This clone has only a few counts. The genes are TRBV7-3 and TRBJ2-3; TRBD1 matches at 7 bases. J was trimmed by 5 bases and V by 5 bases; bases with no gene match: 10. The CDR3 consists of 15 residues. Germline CDR1 SGHTA, CDR2 FQGTGA. The CDR3 DNA follows: TGTGCCAGCAGCCTCTGGACAAGACAGGGAGATACGCAGTATTTT. It encodes CASSLWTRQGDTQYF. The full variable domain, its missing parts supplied by reference TRBV7-3 and TRBJ2-3, is GAGVSQTPSNKVTEKGKYVELRCDPISGHTALYWYRQSLGQGPEFLIYFQGTGAADDSGLPNDRFFAVRPEGSVSTLKIQRTERGDSAVYLCASSLWTRQGDTQYFGPGTRLTVL.

This clone has just a few counts. This same CDR3 is encoded by further DNA sequences in the sample. This chain uses TRBV18 with TRBJ2-7; tentatively, D is TRBD2 (5 bases). This CDR3 has 13 amino acids. The V gene lost 2 bases and the J gene lost 0 bases, with 5 bases spanning the gap. Per germline, CDR1 KGHSH and CDR2 LQKENI. The CDR3 coding sequence is TGTGCCAGCTCACCAGGGAGCTCCTACGAGCAGTACTTC. It is translated as CASSPGSSYEQYF.

J is TRBJ2-7 and V is TRBV11-2; 7 bases line up with TRBD2. Per the germline V gene, CDR1 is SGHAT and CDR2 is FQNNGV. The CDR3 spans 14 residues. Germline trimming cut 4 bases from V and 0 bases from J; bases unmatched to any gene: 3. The CDR3 nucleotides read TGTGCCAGCAGCTCTAGCGGCAACTCCTACGAGCAGTACTTC. The encoded protein is CASSSSGNSYEQYF.

J is TRBJ2-1 and V is TRBV5-4, with D maybe TRBD2 (7 bases). V lost 4 bases and J 5 bases, leaving 16 bases between the germline ends. Germline CDR1 and CDR2: SGHNT and YYREEE (reference sequence). This CDR3 spans 15 amino acids. CDR3 nucleotides: TGTGCCAGCAGCCCGGGGGGCAGGGAAGACAATGAGCAGTTCTTC. It translates to CASSPGGREDNEQFF.

V and J are TRBV7-2 and TRBJ1-5; D is ambiguous. This CDR3 spans 15 amino acids. V lost 3 bases to trimming and J lost 2 bases, with 11 bases between them. The germline gives CDR1 SGHTA, CDR2 FQGNSA. The CDR3 region has the DNA TGTGCCAGCAGCTTCTATGGAGATGGCAATCAGCCCCAGCATTTT. Its translation is CASSFYGDGNQPQHF.

The rearrangement joins TRBV2 to TRBJ2-2; D perhaps matches TRBD2 (5 bases). CDR1 is SNHLY, CDR2 FYNNEI, per germline. The CDR3 spans 15 residues. Trimming took 2 bases from V and 4 from J, leaving 11 bases between them. The CDR3 spells CASSEQDWPTGELFF. CDR3 DNA sequence: TGTGCCAGCAGTGAACAGGACTGGCCCACCGGGGAGCTGTTTTTT.

The gene calls are TRBV6-4 and TRBJ2-1; 8 nucleotides line up with TRBD1. This CDR3 is 16 amino acids long. The ends lost 1 base at V and 1 base at J; junction bases unmatched: 3. Germline V gene sequence: CDR1 MRHNA, CDR2 SNTAGT. The CDR3 DNA follows: TGTGCCAGCAGTGACTTGGGACAGGTTTCCTACAATGAGCAGTTCTTC. Encoded protein: CASSDLGQVSYNEQFF.

This clone was recorded a few times. The chain has TRBV28 and TRBJ2-7; 7 bases fit TRBD2. The CDR3 loop spans 17 amino acids. The V gene's germline CDR1 is MDHEN and CDR2 SYDVKM. V lost 7 bases and J lost 1; bases outside the gene matches: 16. CDR3 coding DNA: TGTGCCAGCAAAAGGCCGGGCGGGAGCGGAGGGTCCTACGAGCAGTACTTC. This gives the protein CASKRPGGSGGSYEQYF.

This clone was recorded a few times. J is TRBJ1-2 and V is TRBV6-1; TRBD1 matches 7 bases. The CDR3 is 15 residues long. Losses at the gene ends were 0 bases for V and 3 bases for J; bases not matched to a gene: 4. Germline CDR1 reads MNHNS; CDR2 reads SASEGT. This chain's CDR3 is CASSEAGQPYYGYTF. CDR3 sequence (DNA): TGTGCCAGCAGTGAAGCGGGACAGCCTTACTATGGCTACACCTTC.

This clone occurred a few times. The rearrangement uses TRBV30 and TRBJ2-3, with D tentatively TRBD2 (6 bases). V gave up 2 bases and J gave up 5 bases, with 11 bases separating them. The CDR3 runs 13 residues. CDR1 is GTSNPN and CDR2 is SVGIG in the germline V gene (reference sequence). CDR3 region: CAWSLGGQDTQYF. The CDR3 nucleotides are TGTGCCTGGAGTTTGGGGGGTCAAGATACGCAGTATTTT.

This clone was seen a handful of times. The chain couples TRBV19 to TRBJ2-7, with 8 nucleotides matching TRBD1. Losses at the gene ends were 6 bases for V and 3 bases for J; bases not matched to a gene: 10. CDR1 and CDR2 from the germline V gene are LNHDA and SQIVND (reference sequence). CDR3 size: 15 residues. The CDR3 DNA follows: TGTGCCAGTAGACCCGGGACAGGCCGATTCTACGAGCAGTACTTC. This codes for CASRPGTGRFYEQYF.

The rearrangement uses TRBV28 and TRBJ1-1, with D unclear. The CDR3 contains 15 residues. Trimming took 6 bases from V and 1 from J, leaving 15 bases between them. The germline CDR1 and CDR2 sequences are MDHEN and SYDVKM. The CDR3: CASSSGPTRNTEAFF. In DNA form, the CDR3 reads TGTGCCAGCAGCTCCGGACCCACTAGGAACACTGAAGCTTTCTTT.

The rearrangement links TRBV5-6 to TRBJ2-1; TRBD1 agrees at 7 bases. J lost 7 bases, V lost 0 bases, and 7 bases had no gene match. Germline loops: CDR1 SGHDT, CDR2 YYEEEE. CDR3 length equals 15 residues. The CDR3 loop reads CASSLVGGRSNEQFF. In nucleotides, the CDR3 is TGTGCCAGCAGCTTGGTAGGGGGCCGTTCTAATGAGCAGTTCTTC.

In its sample, this clone was seen a few times. CDR3 in DNA: TGTGCCAGTAGTATTGGGGCGGTTGGTAATCAGCCCCAGCATTTT. Translation: CASSIGAVGNQPQHF. V gene TRBV19 combines with J gene TRBJ1-5; D perhaps matches TRBD1 (5 bases). CDR1 and CDR2 (germline): LNHDA, SQIVND (reference sequence). This CDR3 region has 15 residues. V was clipped by 3 bases and J by 4 bases, with 13 bases between them.

The chain employs TRBV5-4 and TRBJ1-2; D is ambiguous. The germline V gene has CDR1 SGHNT and CDR2 YYREEE (reference sequence). The CDR3 runs 14 residues. V lost 2 bases and J lost 1, with 9 bases in between. CDR3 bases: TGTGCCAGCAGCTTAGCAGGTTATAACTATGGCTACACCTTC. It encodes CASSLAGYNYGYTF.

This clone was seen more than once but under ten times. The chain combines TRBV29-1 with TRBJ1-2; TRBD1 matches at 8 bases. J was trimmed by 3 bases and V by 6 bases; bases with no gene match: 3. The CDR3 covers 12 residues. Germline values: CDR1 SQVTM, CDR2 ANQGSEA. The CDR3 sequence: CSVSTGDYGYTF. The CDR3 coding sequence is TGCAGCGTCTCGACAGGGGACTATGGCTACACCTTC.